This T cell receptor (beta chain) comes out of a study of monozygotic twins with inflammatory bowel disease. Each TCR library consumed around 3.5 ug of total RNA. Template switching incorporated UMIs with a 6-nucleotide sample barcode. Following a re-call of the 5' RACE reads, TCRdb has one entry per CDR3 protein and lacks DNA. The table lists 400,000 to 500,000 distinct CDR3 sequences. CDR1 and CDR2 (germline): SGHRS, YFSETQ. The CDR3 sequence is 15 residues long. Phlebotomy per donor yielded a single 2.5 ml blood sample. The source material was blood. This chain uses TRBV5-1 with TRBJ2-3; the TCRdb call, TRBD2, lacks DNA for checking. The receptor was isolated from a human donor with ulcerative colitis or Crohn's disease, or a healthy co-twin of an affected twin (not recorded which). The CDR3 spells CASSSVAGGSDTQYF.